Listed below are T cell receptor beta chains from one sample, sequenced in a study of blood T cell repertoires in COVID-19. Clones were sequenced by immunoSEQ multiplex PCR, and TCRdb holds only the in-frame ones, with some missing. The sample includes roughly 230,000 clones, nearly 95% of them seen just once. Sequencing used peripheral blood. These TCRs come from a man aged 30 to 39 with COVID-19, enrolled during active disease. Both conserved end residues are part of each CDR3. The D gene is left open where the match is weak. Only part of the rows carry a size: once, few, many, or a class if the clone is expanded.

J gene,D gene,CDR3 length,V gene,clone size,CDR3 protein,CDR3 DNA
TRBJ1-4,-,16,TRBV11-2,once,CASSPRDNKINEKLFF,TGTGCCAGCAGCCCCCGGGACAACAAGATTAATGAAAAACTGTTTTTT
TRBJ1-4,TRBD1,14,TRBV5-4,few,CASSYGQGTEKLFF,TGTGCCAGCAGTTACGGACAGGGAACTGAAAAACTGTTTTTT
TRBJ2-7,-,12,TRBV5-1,-,CASSLDYYEQYF,TGCGCCAGCAGCTTGGACTACTACGAGCAGTACTTC
TRBJ2-3,TRBD2,14,TRBV9,-,CASSPGLAADTQYF,TGTGCCAGTTCCCCGGGACTAGCCGCAGATACGCAGTATTTT
TRBJ1-3,-,13,TRBV3-1/TRBV3-2,-,CASSQGAGNTIYF,TGTGCCAGCAGCCAGGGGGCAGGCAACACCATATATTTT
TRBJ2-7,TRBD1,14,TRBV5-1,-,CASSLGTGGLEQYF,TGCGCCAGCAGCTTGGGGACAGGGGGACTCGAGCAGTACTTC
TRBJ1-2,-,15,TRBV5-4,-,CASSLASQGSYGYTF,TGTGCCAGCAGCTTGGCATCGCAGGGAAGTTATGGCTACACCTTC
TRBJ2-1,TRBD2,15,TRBV6-4,-,CASSDRAGGINEQFF,TGTGCCAGCAGTGACCGGGCGGGGGGGATCAATGAGCAGTTCTTC
TRBJ1-3,-,15,TRBV11-2,-,CASSSGGYSGNTIYF,TGTGCCAGCAGCTCGGGGGGTTACTCTGGAAACACCATATATTTT
TRBJ1-1,-,18,TRBV19,-,CASASEKGGVSLNTEAFF,TGTGCCAGTGCCTCCGAAAAGGGGGGGGTTTCGCTGAACACTGAAGCTTTCTTT
TRBJ2-5,TRBD2,15,TRBV2,-,CASSERAGGQRTQYF,TGTGCCAGCAGTGAAAGGGCGGGGGGGCAGCGGACCCAGTACTTC
TRBJ1-5,-,13,TRBV6-5,-,CASHGLSNQPQHF,TGTGCCAGCCACGGACTTAGCAATCAGCCCCAGCATTTT
TRBJ2-3,-,13,TRBV7-3,-,CASSSQTADTQYF,TGTGCCAGCAGCTCTCAGACAGCAGATACGCAGTATTTT
TRBJ1-1,-,15,TRBV11-1,once,CASSLIRGADTEAFF,TGTGCCAGCAGCTTAATCAGGGGCGCCGACACTGAAGCTTTCTTT
TRBJ2-2,-,14,TRBV27,-,CASSFMGRSGELFF,TGTGCCAGCAGTTTTATGGGGCGAAGCGGGGAGCTGTTTTTT
TRBJ1-4,-,12,TRBV2,-,CASKRANEKLFF,TGTGCCAGCAAGAGGGCGAATGAAAAACTGTTTTTT
TRBJ2-7,-,13,TRBV3-1/TRBV3-2,-,CASSQDYGSEQYF,TGTGCCAGCAGCCAAGATTATGGTAGCGAGCAGTACTTC
TRBJ2-2,TRBD1,15,TRBV6-5,-,CASRGTGGFIGELFF,TGTGCCAGCAGAGGGACAGGGGGCTTTATCGGGGAGCTGTTTTTT
TRBJ1-1,TRBD1,14,TRBV19,-,CASSKGQGDTEAFF,TGTGCCAGTAGTAAGGGACAGGGTGACACTGAAGCTTTCTTT